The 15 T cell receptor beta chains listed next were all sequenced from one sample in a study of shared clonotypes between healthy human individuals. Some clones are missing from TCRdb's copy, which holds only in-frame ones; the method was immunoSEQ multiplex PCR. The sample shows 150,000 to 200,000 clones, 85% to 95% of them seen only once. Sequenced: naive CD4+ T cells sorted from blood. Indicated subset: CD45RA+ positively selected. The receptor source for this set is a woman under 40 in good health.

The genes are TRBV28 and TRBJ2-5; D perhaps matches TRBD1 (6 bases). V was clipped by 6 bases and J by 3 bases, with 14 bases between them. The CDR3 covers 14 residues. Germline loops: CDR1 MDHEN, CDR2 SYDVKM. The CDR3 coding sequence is TGTGCCAGCAGCCCCTGGACAGATAAAGAGACCCAGTACTTC. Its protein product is CASSPWTDKETQYF.

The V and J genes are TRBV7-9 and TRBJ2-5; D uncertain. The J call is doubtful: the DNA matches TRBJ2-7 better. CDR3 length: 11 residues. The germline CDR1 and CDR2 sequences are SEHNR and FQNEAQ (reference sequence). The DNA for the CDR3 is TGTGCCAGCAGCCGAGAATACGAGCAGTACTTC. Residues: CASSREYEQYF.

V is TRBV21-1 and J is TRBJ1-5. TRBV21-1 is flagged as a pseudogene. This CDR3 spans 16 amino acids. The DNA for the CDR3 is TGTGCCAGCAGACACTGTTTACATTGGCATCATCAGCCCCAGCATTTT. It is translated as CASRHCLHWHHQPQHF.

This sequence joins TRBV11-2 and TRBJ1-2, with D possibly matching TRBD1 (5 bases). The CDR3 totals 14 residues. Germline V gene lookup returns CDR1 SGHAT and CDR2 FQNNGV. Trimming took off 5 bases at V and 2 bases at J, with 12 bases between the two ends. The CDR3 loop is CASSLLGGNYGYTF. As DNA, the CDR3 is TGTGCCAGCAGCCTCCTGGGGGGAAACTATGGCTACACCTTC.

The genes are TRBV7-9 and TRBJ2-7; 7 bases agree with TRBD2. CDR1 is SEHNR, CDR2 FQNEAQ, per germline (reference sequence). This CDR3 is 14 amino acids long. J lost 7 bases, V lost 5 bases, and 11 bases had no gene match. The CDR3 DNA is TGTGCCAGCAGCCCCCAGGGCGGGAGTAATGAGCAGTACTTC. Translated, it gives CASSPQGGSNEQYF.

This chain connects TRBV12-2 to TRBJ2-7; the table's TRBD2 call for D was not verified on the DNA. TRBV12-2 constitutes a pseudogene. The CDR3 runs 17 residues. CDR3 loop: CASRLWSGGLGLEEQYF. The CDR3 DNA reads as TGTGCAAGTCGTCTGTGGTCCGGAGGACTAGGCCTTGAGGAGCAGTACTTC.

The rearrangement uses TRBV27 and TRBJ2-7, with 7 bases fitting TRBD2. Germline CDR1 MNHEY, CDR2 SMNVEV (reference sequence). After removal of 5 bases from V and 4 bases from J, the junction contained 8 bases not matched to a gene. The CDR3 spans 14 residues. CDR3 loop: CASSRNGRSYEQYF. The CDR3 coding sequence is TGTGCCAGCAGTCGTAACGGGAGGTCTTACGAGCAGTACTTC.

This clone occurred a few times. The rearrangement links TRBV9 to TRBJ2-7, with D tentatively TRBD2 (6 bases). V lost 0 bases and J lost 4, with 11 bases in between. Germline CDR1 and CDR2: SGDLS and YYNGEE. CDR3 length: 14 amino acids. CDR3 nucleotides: TGTGCCAGCAGCGTAGCCGGGAGTAGGTACGAGCAGTACTTC. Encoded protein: CASSVAGSRYEQYF.

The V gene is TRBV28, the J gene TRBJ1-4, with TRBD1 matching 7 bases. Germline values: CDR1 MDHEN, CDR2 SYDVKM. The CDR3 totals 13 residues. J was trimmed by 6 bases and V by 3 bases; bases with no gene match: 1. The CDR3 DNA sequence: TGTGCCAGCAGTTTCCAGGGGGATGAAAAACTGTTTTTT. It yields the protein CASSFQGDEKLFF.

CDR3 amino acids: CAITTGGSYEQYF. The CDR3 region has the DNA TGTGCCATCACGACAGGGGGGTCCTACGAGCAGTACTTC. V usage is TRBV2 and J usage is TRBJ2-7, with TRBD1 matching 9 bases. Trimming at V came to 10 bases and at J to 1 base, leaving 5 bases not matched to a gene. CDR3 length: 13 amino acids. Per germline, CDR1 SNHLY and CDR2 FYNNEI.

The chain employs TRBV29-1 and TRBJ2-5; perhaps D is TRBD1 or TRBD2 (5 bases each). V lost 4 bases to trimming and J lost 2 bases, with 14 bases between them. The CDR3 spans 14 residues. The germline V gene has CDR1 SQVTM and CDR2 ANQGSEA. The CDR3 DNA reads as TGCAGCGTTGTGTTTGGGACGTGGCAAGAGACCCAGTACTTC. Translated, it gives CSVVFGTWQETQYF.

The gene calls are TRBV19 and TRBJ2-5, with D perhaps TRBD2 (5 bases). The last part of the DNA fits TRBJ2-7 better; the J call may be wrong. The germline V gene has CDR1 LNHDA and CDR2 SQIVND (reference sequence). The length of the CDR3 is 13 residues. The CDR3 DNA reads TGTGCCAGTAGTATACCGGGAACTCGCGAGCAGTACTTC. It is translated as CASSIPGTREQYF.

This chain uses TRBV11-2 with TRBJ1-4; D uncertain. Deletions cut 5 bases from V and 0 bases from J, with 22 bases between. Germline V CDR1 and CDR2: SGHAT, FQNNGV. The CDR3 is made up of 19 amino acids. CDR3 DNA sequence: TGTGCCAGCAGCCAAGTCCGGGAGTCAATCTTTGCAACTAATGAAAAACTGTTTTTT. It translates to CASSQVRESIFATNEKLFF.

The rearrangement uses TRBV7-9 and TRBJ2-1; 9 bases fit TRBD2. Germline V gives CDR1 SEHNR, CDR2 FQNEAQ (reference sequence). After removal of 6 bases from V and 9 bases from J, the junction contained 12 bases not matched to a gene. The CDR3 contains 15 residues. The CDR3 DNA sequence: TGTGCCAGCAGGCCAGGGGTAGCGGGAGTTGGTGAGCAGTTCTTC. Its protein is CASRPGVAGVGEQFF.

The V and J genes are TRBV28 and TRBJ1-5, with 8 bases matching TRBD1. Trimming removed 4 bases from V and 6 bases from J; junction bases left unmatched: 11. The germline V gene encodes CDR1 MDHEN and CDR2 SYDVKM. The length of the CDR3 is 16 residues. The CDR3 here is CASSSHPTQGAQPQHF. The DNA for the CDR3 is TGTGCCAGCAGTTCCCATCCAACTCAGGGGGCTCAGCCCCAGCATTTT. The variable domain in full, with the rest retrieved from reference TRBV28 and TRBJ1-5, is DVKVTQSSRYLVKRTGEKVFLECVQDMDHENMFWYRQDPGLGLRLIYFSYDVKMKEKGDIPEGYSVSREKKERFSLILESASTNQTSMYLCASSSHPTQGAQPQHFGDGTRLSIL.